Listed here are 31 T cell receptor beta chains from one sample, sequenced in a study of identical twins. TCRdb re-called the 5' RACE reads through MiXCR, storing one row per CDR3 protein. Of hundreds of thousands of distinct CDR3 sequences in the sample, about 7.3% were seen once. These data are also associated with another study on yellow fever vaccine responses in identical twins.

The sample comprised memory (CD45RO+) T cells sorted from blood. Receptors were obtained from a woman aged 18-29 years in good health.

This clonotype has ten or more counts. This chain joins TRBV24-1 and TRBJ2-3; D gene ambiguous. Per the germline V gene, CDR1 is KGHDR and CDR2 is SFDVKD. This CDR3 region has 13 residues. V lost 1 base to trimming and J lost 4 bases, with 5 bases between them. The CDR3 DNA is TGTGCCACCAGTGATTTAAGAGCAGATACGCAGTATTTT. Its protein is CATSDLRADTQYF.

CDR3: CASGSIGGMTNEKLFF. CDR3 coding DNA: TGTGCCAGCGGATCCATAGGGGGTATGACTAATGAAAAACTGTTTTTT. The gene calls are TRBV27 and TRBJ1-4; D is possibly TRBD1 (6 bases). Trimming removed 8 bases at V and 2 bases at J, with 18 bases between. The CDR3 contains 16 residues. Germline CDR1 reads MNHEY; CDR2 reads SMNVEV (reference sequence).

This clonotype was found many times. The rearrangement joins TRBV6-1 to TRBJ2-2; tentative D call: TRBD1 (6 bases). The V gene's germline CDR1 is MNHNS and CDR2 SASEGT. CDR3 length: 13 amino acids. Trimming stripped 7 bases from V and 6 bases from J, with 12 bases between. The CDR3 is CASNPQGPGELFF. The DNA of the CDR3 is TGTGCCAGCAACCCCCAGGGGCCCGGGGAGCTGTTTTTT.

The chain combines TRBV25-1 with TRBJ2-3, with 11 bases that match TRBD1. There are 15 residues in the CDR3. Trimming cost V 4 bases and J 5 bases; bases outside gene matches: 5. Germline-derived CDR1 and CDR2 are MGHDK and SYGVNS. The CDR3 DNA reads TGTGCCAGCAGTGGTGGGGACAGGGGGGAAGATACGCAGTATTTT. Its protein product is CASSGGDRGEDTQYF.

This clonotype was seen just once. Being one base from a much bigger clone, this may be a read error. The CDR3 loop reads CASTLGAGEETQYF. CDR3 nucleotide sequence: TGTGCCAGCACCTTGGGTGCGGGCGAAGAGACCCAGTACTTC. The chain combines TRBV28 with TRBJ2-5; tentative D call: TRBD2 (5 bases). The V and J ends lost 7 bases and 3 bases respectively, with 15 bases between them. The germline CDR1 and CDR2 sequences are MDHEN and SYDVKM. The CDR3 covers 14 residues.

This clonotype came up many times. V usage is TRBV3-1 and J usage is TRBJ1-1; maybe TRBD1 (6 bases). CDR1 and CDR2 from the germline V gene are LGHDT and YNNKEL (reference sequence). Trimming shortened V by 1 base and J by 7 bases, and 16 bases separated the two germline ends. The CDR3 is 15 residues long. The CDR3 sequence: CASSQGLGAGIEAFF. Here the CDR3 DNA reads TGTGCCAGCAGCCAAGGTTTGGGGGCAGGGATTGAAGCTTTCTTT. The variable domain in full, with the rest retrieved from reference TRBV3-1 and TRBJ1-1, is DTAVSQTPKYLVTQMGNDKSIKCEQNLGHDTMYWYKQDSKKFLKIMFSYNNKELIINETVPNRFSPKSPDKAHLNLHINSLELGDSAVYFCASSQGLGAGIEAFFGQGTRLTVV.

This clonotype was counted between two and nine times. V and J are TRBV20-1 and TRBJ2-4; D is undetermined. The CDR3 runs to 14 residues. Germline V gene lookup returns CDR1 DFQATT and CDR2 SNEGSKA (reference sequence). Trimming pared 8 bases from V and 4 bases from J, leaving 18 bases between. The DNA of the CDR3 is TGCAGTCCGACGACTCCGACGAGGAAAAACATTCAGTACTTC. Translated: CSPTTPTRKNIQYF.

This chain connects TRBV2 to TRBJ1-2; possible D gene TRBD1, 6 bases. The CDR3 has 16 residues. V lost 2 bases, J lost 4 bases, and 17 bases lay in between. Germline V gives CDR1 SNHLY, CDR2 FYNNEI. CDR3 amino acids: CASSELVWGQAYGYTF. CDR3 bases: TGTGCCAGCAGTGAACTAGTGTGGGGGCAGGCCTATGGCTACACCTTC.

This clonotype was detected ten times or more. This rearrangement joins TRBV18 to TRBJ2-7; no reliable D call. Germline CDR1 and CDR2: KGHSH and LQKENI. The CDR3 sequence is 13 residues long. Trimming pared 2 bases from V and 3 bases from J, leaving 8 bases between. CDR3 sequence: CASSPSWDYEQYV. In DNA form, the CDR3 reads TGTGCCAGCTCACCAAGTTGGGACTACGAGCAGTACGTC.

This clonotype occurred a few times. V usage is TRBV4-1 and J usage is TRBJ2-5; 8 nucleotides match TRBD1. This CDR3 region has 17 residues. The V gene end was trimmed by 4 bases and the J gene end by 1 base; junction bases not matched to a gene: 11. Germline V gene data show CDR1 as MGHRA and CDR2 as YSYEKL. CDR3 amino acids: CASSLSPGTGRQETQYF. CDR3 nucleotides: TGCGCCAGCAGCCTTAGTCCCGGGACAGGCCGCCAAGAGACCCAGTACTTC.

This clonotype occurred a few times. This chain connects TRBV20-1 to TRBJ2-7, with D uncertain. The CDR3 has 13 amino acids. Trimming shortened V by 3 bases and J by 3 bases, and 12 bases separated the two germline ends. The germline V gene has CDR1 DFQATT and CDR2 SNEGSKA (reference sequence). The CDR3 is CSASVDPRYEQYF. CDR3 coding DNA: TGCAGTGCTAGCGTCGACCCCCGCTACGAGCAGTACTTC.

This clonotype appeared a few times. The gene calls are TRBV3-1 and TRBJ2-1; no clear D gene. There are 14 residues in the CDR3. Germline assignment: CDR1 LGHDT and CDR2 YNNKEL (reference sequence). V was pared by 3 bases and J by 4 bases, with 10 bases between. CDR3 DNA: TGTGCCAGCAGCCACCCAGAGTCTTACAATGAGCAGTTCTTC. Translation gives CASSHPESYNEQFF.

This clonotype was recorded at least ten times. V usage is TRBV6-1 and J usage is TRBJ2-7; D not resolved. V was cut by 2 bases and J by 3 bases, with 14 bases left in between. The CDR3 runs 15 residues. Germline V lookup: CDR1 MNHNS, CDR2 SASEGT. CDR3 DNA sequence: TGTGCCAGCAGTGAACGAGCTAAGGCTTACTACGAGCAGTACGTC. This sequence encodes CASSERAKAYYEQYV.

The chain joins TRBV5-5 to TRBJ2-3; D is perhaps TRBD1 (6 bases). The V gene lost 4 bases and the J gene lost 0 bases, with 15 bases spanning the gap. CDR1 and CDR2 (germline): SGHKS, YYEKEE (reference sequence). This CDR3 is built from 16 residues. CDR3 loop: CASSLGASPSTDTQYF. The DNA of the CDR3 is TGTGCCAGCAGCCTGGGGGCTAGTCCCAGCACAGATACGCAGTATTTT.

The chain couples TRBV27 to TRBJ2-3; 9 nucleotides line up with TRBD2. In germline, CDR1 is MNHEY, CDR2 SMNVEV (reference sequence). Trimming cost V 2 bases and J 2 bases; bases outside gene matches: 8. The CDR3 runs 17 residues. The CDR3 nucleotides are TGTGCCAGCAGTTTAATCGCTAGCGGGGAGTCCACAGATACGCAGTATTTT. Its protein is CASSLIASGESTDTQYF.

This chain connects TRBV20-1 to TRBJ2-1; D possibly corresponds to TRBD2 (5 bases). Germline loops: CDR1 DFQATT, CDR2 SNEGSKA (reference sequence). The CDR3 is 13 residues long. V dropped 3 bases and J dropped 6 bases, with 12 bases sitting between them. The CDR3 here is CSARRESLNEQFF. The CDR3 DNA is TGCAGTGCTAGGAGGGAGAGCCTCAATGAGCAGTTCTTC.

This clonotype was detected ten times or more. The chain has TRBV7-8 and TRBJ2-3; D might be TRBD1 or TRBD2, each matching 5 bases. Trimming shortened V by 2 bases and J by 8 bases, and 17 bases separated the two germline ends. The germline V gene encodes CDR1 SGHVS and CDR2 FQNEAQ. The CDR3 has 15 residues. The CDR3 spells CASSLIVGAPGTQYF. CDR3 DNA sequence: TGTGCCAGCAGCTTAATTGTCGGGGCCCCAGGTACGCAGTATTTT. The full variable domain, completed using reference TRBV7-8 and TRBJ2-3, is GAGVSQSPRYKVAKRGQDVALRCDPISGHVSLFWYQQALGQGPEFLTYFQNEAQLDKSGLPSDRFFAERPEGSVSTLKIQRTQQEDSAVYLCASSLIVGAPGTQYFGPGTRLTVL.

The chain has TRBV29-1 and TRBJ2-6, with D possibly being TRBD2 (6 bases). The CDR3 runs 15 residues. Germline V gene data show CDR1 as SQVTM and CDR2 as ANQGSEA. V was clipped by 4 bases and J by 1 base, with 11 bases between them. CDR3 bases: TGCAGCGTTGTAGGGCGGGGATCTGGGGCCAACGTCCTGACTTTC. Its protein is CSVVGRGSGANVLTF.

V usage is TRBV28 and J usage is TRBJ1-5; D may be TRBD1 (5 bases). The CDR3 runs 14 residues. The V gene lost 3 bases and the J gene lost 4 bases, with 10 bases spanning the gap. From germline, CDR1 is MDHEN and CDR2 SYDVKM. The chain's CDR3 is CASSFPTDNQPQHF. The CDR3, as DNA: TGTGCCAGCAGTTTCCCGACAGATAATCAGCCCCAGCATTTT.

This clonotype was observed a few times. The chain is built from TRBV27 and TRBJ2-5; no firm D call. Trimming removed 3 bases at V and 5 bases at J, with 1 base between. The CDR3 has 10 residues. The germline CDR1 and CDR2 sequences are MNHEY and SMNVEV (reference sequence). The CDR3 region is CASSFETQYF. As DNA, the CDR3 is TGTGCCAGCAGTTTTGAGACCCAGTACTTC.

This chain uses TRBV5-4 with TRBJ2-7; 10 nucleotides match TRBD2. Germline loops: CDR1 SGHNT, CDR2 YYREEE (reference sequence). J gave up 2 bases and V 0 bases, and 5 bases lay outside the gene matches. CDR3 length equals 16 residues. CDR3 loop: CASSLGTSGPTYEQYF. The CDR3 bases are TGTGCCAGCAGCTTGGGGACTAGCGGACCAACCTACGAGCAGTACTTC.

This clonotype was seen repeatedly, ten times or more. The V call is TRBV12-3 or TRBV12-4, the J call TRBJ2-2, with 7 bases fitting TRBD1. CDR3 length: 15 residues. J gave up 3 bases and V 5 bases, and 6 bases lay outside the gene matches. CDR3 sequence (DNA): TGTGCCAGCAGTCCGTCCGACAGGGACACCGGGGAGCTGTTTTTT. It encodes CASSPSDRDTGELFF.

The V and J genes are TRBV20-1 and TRBJ2-5; TRBD2 matches 11 bases. The CDR3 spans 17 residues. The V gene's germline CDR1 is DFQATT and CDR2 SNEGSKA (reference sequence). V gave up 0 bases and J gave up 5 bases; unmatched junction bases: 11. Here the CDR3 reads CSARDLLAGAKPETQYF. In nucleotides, the CDR3 is TGCAGTGCTAGAGATCTACTAGCGGGGGCAAAGCCGGAGACCCAGTACTTC.

V and J are TRBV20-1 and TRBJ2-5; 12 bases are shared with TRBD2. J lost 1 base, V lost 5 bases, and 8 bases had no gene match. Germline CDR1 and CDR2: DFQATT and SNEGSKA (reference sequence). The CDR3 extends over 16 amino acids. CDR3 in DNA: TGCAGTGCTTGGACTAGCGGGGACCCAGTCCAAGAGACCCAGTACTTC. Translation: CSAWTSGDPVQETQYF.

This clonotype has just a few counts. The gene calls are TRBV28 and TRBJ1-2; D is perhaps TRBD1 (6 bases). The CDR3 runs 14 residues. The V end lost 8 bases, the J end lost 6 bases, and 19 bases lay between the germline ends. In germline, CDR1 is MDHEN, CDR2 SYDVKM. In nucleotides, the CDR3 is TGTGCCAGCGGGACATTATCAGAGGGCGATGGCTACACCTTC. Its protein is CASGTLSEGDGYTF.

This clonotype was counted at least ten times. The genes are TRBV4-1 and TRBJ2-1; 7 positions agree with TRBD2. Germline V lookup: CDR1 MGHRA, CDR2 YSYEKL. The CDR3 consists of 19 residues. With 0 bases clipped from V and 2 bases from J, the junction kept 13 bases outside the gene matches. CDR3 DNA sequence: TGCGCCAGCAGCCAAGAGGGACCGATAGCGGGCCCCACCTACAATGAGCAGTTCTTC. Amino acid sequence: CASSQEGPIAGPTYNEQFF.

This clonotype was seen many times. The rearrangement links TRBV7-2 to TRBJ2-1; 10 bases align to TRBD2. The germline gives CDR1 SGHTA, CDR2 FQGNSA. Trimming at V came to 5 bases and at J to 2 bases, leaving 6 bases not matched to a gene. The CDR3 runs 16 residues. For the CDR3, the DNA is TGTGCCAGCAGCCCGTACAGCGGGAGGGCCTACAATGAGCAGTTCTTC. Protein: CASSPYSGRAYNEQFF. Complete variable domain (other parts from reference TRBV7-2 and TRBJ2-1): GAGVSQSPSNKVTEKGKDVELRCDPISGHTALYWYRQSLGQGLEFLIYFQGNSAPDKSGLPSDRFSAERTGGSVSTLTIQRTQQEDSAVYLCASSPYSGRAYNEQFFGPGTRLTVL.

The sample holds many counts of this clonotype. The CDR3 protein is CASSQGGNPSGRGTDTQYF. The DNA for the CDR3 is TGCGCCAGCAGCCAAGGTGGGAACCCCAGCGGGAGAGGCACAGATACGCAGTATTTT. This chain uses TRBV4-1 with TRBJ2-3; 8 positions agree with TRBD2. V shed 1 base and J 1 base; nucleotides not matched to a gene: 13. CDR1 MGHRA and CDR2 YSYEKL come from the germline V gene. The CDR3 contains 19 residues.

There are many counts of this clonotype. This chain joins TRBV12-3 or TRBV12-4 and TRBJ2-7; 8 bases are a match to TRBD1. This CDR3 region has 15 residues. V was pared by 3 bases and J by 5 bases, with 9 bases of the junction left unmatched. As DNA, the CDR3 is TGTGCCAGCAGTTTTCGAGGGGCAGGGGGCGACGAGCAGTACTTC. This encodes CASSFRGAGGDEQYF.

The chain carries TRBV20-1 and TRBJ2-5; TRBD1 aligns across 7 bases. There are 12 residues in the CDR3. J was trimmed by 4 bases and V by 5 bases; bases with no gene match: 4. CDR1 and CDR2 from the germline V gene are DFQATT and SNEGSKA (reference sequence). The CDR3 region is CSAWGQRETQYF. The CDR3 nucleotides are TGCAGTGCTTGGGGACAGAGAGAGACCCAGTACTTC.

This clonotype occurred many times. The germline gene is not matched at one end of the junction; a read error may be the cause. The gene calls are TRBV6-5 and TRBJ2-1; D gene uncertain. Germline V lookup: CDR1 MNHEY, CDR2 SVGAGI. The CDR3 is 15 amino acids. The CDR3 spells CASSDSAATYNEQFF. CDR3 nucleotide sequence: TGTGCCAGCAGTGACTCCGCGGCCACCTACAATGAGCAGTTCTTC.